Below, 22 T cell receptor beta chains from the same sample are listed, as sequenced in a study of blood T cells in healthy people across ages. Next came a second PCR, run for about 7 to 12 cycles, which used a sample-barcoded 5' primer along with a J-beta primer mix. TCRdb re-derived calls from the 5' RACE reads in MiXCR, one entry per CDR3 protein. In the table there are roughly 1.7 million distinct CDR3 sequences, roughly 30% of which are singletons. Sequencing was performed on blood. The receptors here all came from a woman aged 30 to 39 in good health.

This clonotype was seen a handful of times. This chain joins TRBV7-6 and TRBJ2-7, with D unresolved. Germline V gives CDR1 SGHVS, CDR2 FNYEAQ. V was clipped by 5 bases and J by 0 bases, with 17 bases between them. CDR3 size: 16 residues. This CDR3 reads CASSPFQSPLSYEQYF. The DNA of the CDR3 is TGTGCCAGCAGCCCCTTCCAGTCGCCTCTCTCCTACGAGCAGTACTTC.

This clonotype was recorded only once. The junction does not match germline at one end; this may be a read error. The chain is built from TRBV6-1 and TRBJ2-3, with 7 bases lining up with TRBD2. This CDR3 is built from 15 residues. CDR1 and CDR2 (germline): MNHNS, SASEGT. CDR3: CASSPGLVSTDAQYF. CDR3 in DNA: TGTGCCAGCAGCCCCGGACTAGTGTCGACAGATGCGCAGTATTTT.

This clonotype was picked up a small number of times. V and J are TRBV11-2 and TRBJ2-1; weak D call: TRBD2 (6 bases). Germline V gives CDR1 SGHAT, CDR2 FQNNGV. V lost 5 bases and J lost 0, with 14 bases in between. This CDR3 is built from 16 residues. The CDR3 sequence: CASSPLRGASYNEQFF. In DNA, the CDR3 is TGTGCCAGCAGCCCTTTGCGCGGGGCCTCCTACAATGAGCAGTTCTTC.

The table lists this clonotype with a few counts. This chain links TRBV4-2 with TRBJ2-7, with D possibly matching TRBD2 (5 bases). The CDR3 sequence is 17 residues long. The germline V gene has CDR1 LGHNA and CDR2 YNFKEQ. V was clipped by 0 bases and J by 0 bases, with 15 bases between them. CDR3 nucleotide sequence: TGTGCCAGCAGCCAAGAATCTTTTGGGGAGATCTCCTACGAGCAGTACTTC. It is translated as CASSQESFGEISYEQYF.

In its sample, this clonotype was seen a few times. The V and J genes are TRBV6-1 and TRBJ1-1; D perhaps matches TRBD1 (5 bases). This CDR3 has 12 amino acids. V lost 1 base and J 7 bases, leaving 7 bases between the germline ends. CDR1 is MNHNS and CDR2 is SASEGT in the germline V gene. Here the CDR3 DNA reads TGTGCCAGCAGTGAAGGTAGGGGTGAAGCTTTCTTT. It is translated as CASSEGRGEAFF.

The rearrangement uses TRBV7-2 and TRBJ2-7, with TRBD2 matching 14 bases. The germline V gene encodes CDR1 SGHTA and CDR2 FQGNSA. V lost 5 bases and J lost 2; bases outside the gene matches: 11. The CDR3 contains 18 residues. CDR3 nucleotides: TGTGCCAGCAGCCCCCAGGGACTAGCGGGAGTCACACCCTACGAGCAGTACTTC. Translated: CASSPQGLAGVTPYEQYF.

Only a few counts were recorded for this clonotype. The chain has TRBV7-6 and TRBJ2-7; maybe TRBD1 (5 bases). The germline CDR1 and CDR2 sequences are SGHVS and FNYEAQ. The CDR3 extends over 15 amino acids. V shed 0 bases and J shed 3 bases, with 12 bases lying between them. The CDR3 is CASSLADTPSYEQYF. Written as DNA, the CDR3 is TGTGCCAGCAGCTTAGCGGACACTCCTAGCTACGAGCAGTACTTC.

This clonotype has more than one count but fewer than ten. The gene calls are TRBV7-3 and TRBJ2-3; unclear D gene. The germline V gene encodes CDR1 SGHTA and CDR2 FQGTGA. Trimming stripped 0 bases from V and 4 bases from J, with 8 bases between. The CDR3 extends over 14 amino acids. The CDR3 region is CASSLTRPPDTQYF. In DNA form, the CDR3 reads TGTGCCAGCAGCTTAACTAGACCCCCAGATACGCAGTATTTT.

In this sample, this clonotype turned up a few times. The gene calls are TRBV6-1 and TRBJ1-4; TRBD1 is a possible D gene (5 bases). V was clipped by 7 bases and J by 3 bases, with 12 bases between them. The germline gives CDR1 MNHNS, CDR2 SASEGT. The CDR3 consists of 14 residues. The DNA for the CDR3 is TGTGCCAGCAAGTCGAAGGGGTCTAATGAAAAACTGTTTTTT. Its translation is CASKSKGSNEKLFF.

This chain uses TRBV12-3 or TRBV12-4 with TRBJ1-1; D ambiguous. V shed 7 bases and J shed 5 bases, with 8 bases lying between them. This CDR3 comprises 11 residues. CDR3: CASTGPTEAFF. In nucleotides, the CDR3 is TGTGCCAGCACCGGTCCAACTGAAGCTTTCTTT.

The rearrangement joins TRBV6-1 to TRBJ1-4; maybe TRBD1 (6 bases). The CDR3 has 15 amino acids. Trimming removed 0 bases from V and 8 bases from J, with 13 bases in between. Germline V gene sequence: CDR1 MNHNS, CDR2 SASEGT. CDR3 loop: CASSEAEGQGEKLFF. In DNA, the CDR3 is TGTGCCAGCAGTGAAGCGGAGGGGCAGGGGGAAAAACTGTTTTTT.

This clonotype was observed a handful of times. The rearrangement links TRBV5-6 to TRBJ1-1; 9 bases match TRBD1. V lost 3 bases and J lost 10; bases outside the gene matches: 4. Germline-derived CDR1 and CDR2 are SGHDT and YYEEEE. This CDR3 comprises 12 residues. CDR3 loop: CASSSHRGRAFF. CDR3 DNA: TGTGCCAGCAGCTCACACAGGGGGCGAGCTTTCTTT.

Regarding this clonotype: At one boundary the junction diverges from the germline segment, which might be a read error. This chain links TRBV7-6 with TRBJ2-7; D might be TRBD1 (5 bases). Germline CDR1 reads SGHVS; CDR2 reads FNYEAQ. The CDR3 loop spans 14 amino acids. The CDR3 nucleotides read TGTGCCGGCAGCCCCAATACAGGATATAACGAGCAGTACTTC. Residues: CAGSPNTGYNEQYF.

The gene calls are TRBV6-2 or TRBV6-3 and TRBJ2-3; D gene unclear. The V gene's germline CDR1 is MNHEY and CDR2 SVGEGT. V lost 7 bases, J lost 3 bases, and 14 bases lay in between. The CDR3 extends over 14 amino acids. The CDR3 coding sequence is TGTGCCAGCATGTTGGAGTCTAGAACAGATACGCAGTATTTT. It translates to CASMLESRTDTQYF.

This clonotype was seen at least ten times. In DNA, the CDR3 is TGCAGCGTTGTTACAGCGGGAGGACCAGGGAATGAGCAGTTCTTC. Its translation is CSVVTAGGPGNEQFF. The chain carries TRBV29-1 and TRBJ2-1; 9 bases match TRBD2. Trimming cost V 4 bases and J 7 bases; bases outside gene matches: 11. The germline V gene has CDR1 SQVTM and CDR2 ANQGSEA. The CDR3 has 15 residues.

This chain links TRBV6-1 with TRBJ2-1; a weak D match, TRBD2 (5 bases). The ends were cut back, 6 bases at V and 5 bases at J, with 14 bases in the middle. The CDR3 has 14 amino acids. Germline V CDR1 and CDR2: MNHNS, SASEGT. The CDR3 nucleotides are TGTGCCAGCAGCCTGGACTTGCGACACAATGAGCAGTTCTTC. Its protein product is CASSLDLRHNEQFF.

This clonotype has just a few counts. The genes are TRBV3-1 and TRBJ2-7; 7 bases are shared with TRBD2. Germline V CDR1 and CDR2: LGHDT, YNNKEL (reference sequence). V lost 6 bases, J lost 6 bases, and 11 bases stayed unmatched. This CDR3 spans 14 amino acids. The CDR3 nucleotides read TGTGCCAGCAGTACGCGGGGGTCCCTCGCCGAGCAGTACTTC. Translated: CASSTRGSLAEQYF.

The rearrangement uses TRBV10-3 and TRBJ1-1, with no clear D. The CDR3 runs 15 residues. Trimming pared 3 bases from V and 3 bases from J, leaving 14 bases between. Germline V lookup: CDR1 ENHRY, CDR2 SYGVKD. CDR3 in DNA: TGTGCCATCAGTGATACCCCCTTAGCGGACACTGAAGCTTTCTTT. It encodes CAISDTPLADTEAFF.

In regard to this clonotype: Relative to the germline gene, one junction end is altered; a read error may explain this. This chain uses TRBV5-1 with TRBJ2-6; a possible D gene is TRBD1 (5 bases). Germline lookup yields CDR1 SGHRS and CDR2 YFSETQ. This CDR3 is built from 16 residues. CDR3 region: CASSPALRSGANVRTF. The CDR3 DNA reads TGCGCCAGCAGCCCTGCCCTTCGCTCTGGGGCCAACGTCCGGACTTTC.

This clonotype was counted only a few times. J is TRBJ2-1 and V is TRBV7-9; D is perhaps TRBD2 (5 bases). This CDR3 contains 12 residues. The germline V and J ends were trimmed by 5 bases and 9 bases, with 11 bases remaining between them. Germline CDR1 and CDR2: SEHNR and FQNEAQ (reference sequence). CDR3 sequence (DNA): TGTGCCAGCAGCATTTATCGGGGTGAGCAGTTCTTC. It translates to CASSIYRGEQFF.

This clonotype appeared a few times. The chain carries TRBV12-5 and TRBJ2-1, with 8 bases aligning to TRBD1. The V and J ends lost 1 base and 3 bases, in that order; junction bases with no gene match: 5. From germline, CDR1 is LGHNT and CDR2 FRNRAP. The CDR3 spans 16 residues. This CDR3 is CASGLGTGKLYNEQFF. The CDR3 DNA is TGTGCTAGTGGTTTGGGGACAGGGAAACTCTACAATGAGCAGTTCTTC.

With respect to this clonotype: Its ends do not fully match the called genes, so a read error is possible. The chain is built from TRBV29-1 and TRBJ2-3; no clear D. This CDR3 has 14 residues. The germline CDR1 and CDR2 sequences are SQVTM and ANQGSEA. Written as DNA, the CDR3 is TGCGGCGTTGATCGGTCTAACGGCGCAGATACGCAGTATTTT. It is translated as CGVDRSNGADTQYF.